This T cell receptor beta chain was observed in a study of blood T cell repertoires in COVID-19. In the study overall: PBMCs, B-cell-depleted T cells, or T cells were the source of the cDNA or gDNA that made up the material.

The CDR3 consists of 15 residues. V was cut by 6 bases and J by 4 bases, with 17 bases left in between. The germline gives CDR1 SGHRS, CDR2 YFSETQ. Per the study methods: Estimates of nucleated cell counts were drawn from the amplification of reference gene primers. Using immunoSEQ multiplex PCR, the repertoire was profiled, and TCRdb retains in-frame clones only, with some absent. V and J calls and clone size are copied from that table; D and trimming were computed from the DNA. Seen here are 180,000 or so clones, more than 75% observed once, and the top ten hold roughly 9.1%. Everyone who took part was about 18 to 90 years old, and they came from about two dozen US areas. Participant-reported clinical history was the basis for cohort assignment.

The sample was PBMCs or T cells enriched from blood (not recorded which). This chain connects TRBV5-1 to TRBJ2-1; D uncertain. The TCR originated in a woman in her 30s who had recovered from COVID-19. The CDR3 DNA sequence: TGCGCCAGCACCCTTATGAGCCCCCAATACAATGAGCAGTTCTTC. Protein: CASTLMSPQYNEQFF. Drawing the rest from reference TRBV5-1 and TRBJ2-1, the complete variable domain is KAGVTQTPRYLIKTRGQQVTLSCSPISGHRSVSWYQQTPGQGLQFLFEYFSETQRNKGNFPGRFSGRQFSNSRSEMNVSTLELGDSALYLCASTLMSPQYNEQFFGPGTRLTVL.